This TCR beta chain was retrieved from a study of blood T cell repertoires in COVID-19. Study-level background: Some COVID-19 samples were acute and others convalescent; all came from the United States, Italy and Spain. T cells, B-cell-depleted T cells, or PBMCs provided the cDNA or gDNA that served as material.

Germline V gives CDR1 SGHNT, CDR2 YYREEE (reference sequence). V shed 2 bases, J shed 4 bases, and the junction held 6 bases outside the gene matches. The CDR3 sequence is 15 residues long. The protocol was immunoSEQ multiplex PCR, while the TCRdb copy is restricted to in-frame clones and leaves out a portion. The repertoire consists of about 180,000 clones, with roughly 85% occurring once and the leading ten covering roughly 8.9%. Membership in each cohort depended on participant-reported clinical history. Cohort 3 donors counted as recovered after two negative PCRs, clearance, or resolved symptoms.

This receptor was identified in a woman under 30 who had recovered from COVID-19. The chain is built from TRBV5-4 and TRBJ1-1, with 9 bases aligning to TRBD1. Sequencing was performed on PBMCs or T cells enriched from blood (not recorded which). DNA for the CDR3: TGTGCCAGCAGCTTACAGGGGGCGTGGGGCACTGAAGCTTTCTTT. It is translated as CASSLQGAWGTEAFF.